This T cell receptor beta chain derives from a study of T cell responses to AZD1222 COVID-19 vaccine. Repertoires were generated with immunoSEQ multiplex PCR, while TCRdb's copy carries only in-frame clones and drops some. Of 150,000 to 200,000 clones listed, about 91% are singletons. The CDR3 is 15 amino acids. Germline lookup yields CDR1 LGHNT and CDR2 FRNRAP. V lost 1 base to trimming and J lost 9 bases, with 16 bases between them. The V call is TRBV12-5, the J call TRBJ2-1; D is tentatively TRBD1 or TRBD2 (5 bases each). This material consisted of peripheral blood, taken 28 days after the second AZD1222 dose. The receptor was derived from an adult who received the AZD1222 COVID-19 vaccine. CDR3 sequence: CASGLEGLALGEQFF. CDR3 nucleotides: TGTGCTAGTGGTTTGGAGGGGCTAGCCTTGGGTGAGCAGTTCTTC.